These 13 T cell receptor beta chains share one sample of origin, sequenced in a study of cytomegalovirus exposure and HLA in healthy donors. Repertoires were generated with immunoSEQ multiplex PCR, while TCRdb's copy carries only in-frame clones and drops some. The profile shows some 140,000 clones, approximately 86% of them singletons. Sequencing was carried out using PBMCs. The receptors come from a man younger than 35 in good health and CMV-seropositive.

J is TRBJ2-5 and V is TRBV7-7; TRBD2 agrees at 11 bases. Germline trimming cut 5 bases from V and 4 bases from J; bases unmatched to any gene: 6. This CDR3 has 15 amino acids. CDR1 and CDR2 from the germline V gene are SSHAT and FNYEAQ (reference sequence). CDR3 residues: CASSPLAGGLETQYF. The CDR3, as DNA: TGTGCCAGCAGCCCCCTAGCGGGAGGTTTAGAGACCCAGTACTTC.

With regard to this clone: The junction does not match germline at one end; this may be a read error. The chain uses TRBV5-1 and TRBJ1-2, with no clear D. Germline loops: CDR1 SGHRS, CDR2 YFSETQ. The CDR3 totals 12 residues. CDR3 amino acids: CASSSLTMSLAF. CDR3 bases: TGCGCCAGCAGCTCCCTAACTATGTCTCTCGCCTTC.

The chain carries TRBV2 and TRBJ1-1; 7 bases match TRBD1. V shed 5 bases and J 11 bases; nucleotides not matched to a gene: 20. This CDR3 contains 16 residues. Germline V lookup: CDR1 SNHLY, CDR2 FYNNEI. CDR3 nucleotide sequence: TGTGCCAGCAGTTTAAGGACAGGAGCCAGTCAAGGGGTGGCTTTCTTT. It translates to CASSLRTGASQGVAFF. Complete variable domain (other parts from reference TRBV2 and TRBJ1-1): EPEVTQTPSHQVTQMGQEVILRCVPISNHLYFYWYRQILGQKVEFLVSFYNNEISEKSEIFDDQFSVERPDGSNFTLKIRSTKLEDSAMYFCASSLRTGASQGVAFFGQGTRLTVV.

The chain links TRBV30 to TRBJ2-2; D uncertain. Trimming left V 2 bases short and J 4 bases short, with 8 bases between. CDR3 length: 13 amino acids. Germline V gene lookup returns CDR1 GTSNPN and CDR2 SVGIG (reference sequence). The CDR3 reads CAWSLGSTGELFF. The CDR3 nucleotides read TGTGCCTGGAGTCTAGGTAGCACCGGGGAGCTGTTTTTT.

Of note for this clone: An end of the junction differs from the germline gene, which may be a read error. The rearrangement uses TRBV27 and TRBJ1-1, with a weak D call TRBD1 (5 bases). The CDR3 sequence is 14 residues long. Germline CDR1 is MNHEY and CDR2 is SMNVEV (reference sequence). DNA of the CDR3: TGTGCCAACAGTTCCGGGGGGGGAAACACTGAAGCTTTCTTT. It encodes CANSSGGGNTEAFF.

This rearrangement joins TRBV5-6 to TRBJ2-7, with 9 positions matching TRBD2. The CDR3 is 17 amino acids. Germline assignment: CDR1 SGHDT and CDR2 YYEEEE. The V gene end was trimmed by 1 base and the J gene end by 3 bases; junction bases not matched to a gene: 11. The CDR3 bases are TGTGCCAGCAGCTTGTATAGCCCTAGCGGGATTTACTACGAGCAGTACTTC. This translates into CASSLYSPSGIYYEQYF. The full variable domain, with the rest looked up from reference TRBV5-6 and TRBJ2-7, is DAGVTQSPTHLIKTRGQQVTLRCSPKSGHDTVSWYQQALGQGPQFIFQYYEEEERQRGNFPDRFSGHQFPNYSSELNVNALLLGDSALYLCASSLYSPSGIYYEQYFGPGTRLTVT.

The CDR3: CASSLRAPNNEQFF. CDR3 nucleotides: TGTGCCAGCAGCTTACGAGCTCCCAACAATGAGCAGTTCTTC. The V call is TRBV7-7, the J call TRBJ2-1; no clear D gene. With 2 bases removed from V and 5 bases from J, the gap between germline ends came to 10 bases. CDR3 length: 14 residues. Germline assignment: CDR1 SSHAT and CDR2 FNYEAQ (reference sequence).

The chain employs TRBV7-9 and TRBJ2-7, with D perhaps matching TRBD1 (5 bases). The CDR3 length is 12 residues. V gave up 5 bases and J gave up 5 bases, with 10 bases separating them. Germline V CDR1 and CDR2: SEHNR, FQNEAQ (reference sequence). The CDR3 is CASSKTGDEQYF. The DNA for the CDR3 is TGTGCCAGCAGCAAAACAGGAGACGAGCAGTACTTC.

V gene TRBV7-7 combines with J gene TRBJ2-1; 12 bases are shared with TRBD2. V shed 5 bases and J 6 bases; nucleotides not matched to a gene: 5. The germline gives CDR1 SSHAT, CDR2 FNYEAQ (reference sequence). The CDR3 spans 15 residues. CDR3 amino acids: CASSTSSGRGNEQFF. The CDR3 DNA reads as TGTGCCAGCAGCACCTCTAGCGGGAGGGGCAATGAGCAGTTCTTC. Variable domain in full (rest from reference TRBV7-7 and TRBJ2-1): GAGVSQSPRYKVTKRGQDVTLRCDPISSHATLYWYQQALGQGPEFLTYFNYEAQPDKSGLPSDRFSAERPEGSISTLTIQRTEQRDSAMYRCASSTSSGRGNEQFFGPGTRLTVL.

The gene calls are TRBV9 and TRBJ1-4, with D maybe TRBD1 (5 bases). Trimming cost V 3 bases and J 7 bases, with 10 bases left between them. The length of the CDR3 is 13 residues. Looked up from germline, CDR1 is SGDLS and CDR2 is YYNGEE. The CDR3 spells CASSGTGGEKLFF. CDR3 DNA sequence: TGTGCCAGCAGCGGTACGGGGGGTGAAAAACTGTTTTTT. The whole variable domain, filled in from reference TRBV9 and TRBJ1-4, reads DSGVTQTPKHLITATGQRVTLRCSPRSGDLSVYWYQQSLDQGLQFLIQYYNGEERAKGNILERFSAQQFPDLHSELNLSSLELGDSALYFCASSGTGGEKLFFGSGTQLSVL.

V and J are TRBV29-1 and TRBJ2-1; D ambiguous. There are 11 residues in the CDR3. V was trimmed by 5 bases and J by 5 bases, leaving 7 bases between them. Germline CDR1 SQVTM, CDR2 ANQGSEA. CDR3 sequence (DNA): TGCAGCGTTTTCCGAGACAATGAGCAGTTCTTC. It translates to CSVFRDNEQFF.

The rearrangement uses TRBV6-5 and TRBJ1-1; D is perhaps TRBD1 (5 bases). V lost 6 bases to trimming and J lost 4 bases, with 9 bases between them. Per the germline V gene, CDR1 is MNHEY and CDR2 is SVGAGI. The length of the CDR3 is 12 residues. The CDR3 spells CASRSGFTEAFF. The CDR3 bases are TGTGCCAGCAGATCAGGGTTCACTGAAGCTTTCTTT.

This clone was detected a few times. The chain recombines TRBV10-3 with TRBJ2-7, with 9 nucleotides matching TRBD2. Unmatched junction bases numbered 2, after V lost 0 bases and J lost 5 bases. Germline assignment: CDR1 ENHRY and CDR2 SYGVKD. This CDR3 is 14 amino acids long. This CDR3 is CAISESGTSHEQYF. CDR3 DNA sequence: TGTGCCATCAGTGAGTCGGGGACTAGCCACGAGCAGTACTTC.